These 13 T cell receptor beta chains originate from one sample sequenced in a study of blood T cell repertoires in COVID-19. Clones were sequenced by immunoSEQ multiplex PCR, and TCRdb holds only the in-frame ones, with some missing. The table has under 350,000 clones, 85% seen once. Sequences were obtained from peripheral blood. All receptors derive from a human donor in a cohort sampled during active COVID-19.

The CDR3 nucleotides read TGTGCCAGCACGGGGGGGACTAGTGGATTCTATGAGCAGTTCTTC. This encodes CASTGGTSGFYEQFF. The rearrangement uses TRBV7-7 and TRBJ2-1; 8 positions match TRBD2. Germline V lookup: CDR1 SSHAT, CDR2 FNYEAQ (reference sequence). Trimming cost V 7 bases and J 8 bases; bases outside gene matches: 13. The CDR3 is made up of 15 amino acids.

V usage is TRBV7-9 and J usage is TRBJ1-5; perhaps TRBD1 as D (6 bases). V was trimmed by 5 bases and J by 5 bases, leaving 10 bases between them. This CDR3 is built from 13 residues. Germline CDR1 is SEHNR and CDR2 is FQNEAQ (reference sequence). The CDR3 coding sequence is TGTGCCAGCAGCCGGACAGCTTATCAGCCCCAGCATTTT. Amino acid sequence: CASSRTAYQPQHF.

This CDR3 reads CASSPQGQPGTDTQYF. As DNA, the CDR3 is TGTGCCAGCAGTCCCCAGGGACAGCCAGGCACAGATACGCAGTATTTT. The chain recombines TRBV27 with TRBJ2-3; 7 nucleotides align to TRBD1. The length of the CDR3 is 16 residues. With V trimmed by 5 bases and J by 1 base, 9 bases remained unmatched. The germline V gene has CDR1 MNHEY and CDR2 SMNVEV (reference sequence).

The CDR3 is CASSNEADTQYF. CDR3 sequence (DNA): TGTGCCAGCAGCAATGAGGCAGATACGCAGTATTTT. The gene calls are TRBV3-1 (or the pseudogene TRBV3-2) and TRBJ2-3, with no clear D. Germline V CDR1 and CDR2: LGHDT, YNNKEL (reference sequence). The CDR3 is made up of 12 amino acids. V dropped 5 bases and J dropped 4 bases, with 7 bases sitting between them.

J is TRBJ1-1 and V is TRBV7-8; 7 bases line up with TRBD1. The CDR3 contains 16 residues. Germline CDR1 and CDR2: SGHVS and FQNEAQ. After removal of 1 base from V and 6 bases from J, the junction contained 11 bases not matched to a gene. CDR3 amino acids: CASSLGGGRGLPEAFF. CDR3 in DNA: TGTGCCAGCAGCTTAGGGGGCGGTAGGGGGCTTCCTGAAGCTTTCTTT.

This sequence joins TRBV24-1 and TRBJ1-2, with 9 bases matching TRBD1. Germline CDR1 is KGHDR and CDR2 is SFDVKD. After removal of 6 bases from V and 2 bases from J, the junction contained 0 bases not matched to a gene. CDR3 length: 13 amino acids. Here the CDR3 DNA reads TGTGCCACCAGTACAGGGGGCAACTATGGCTACACCTTC. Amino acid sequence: CATSTGGNYGYTF.

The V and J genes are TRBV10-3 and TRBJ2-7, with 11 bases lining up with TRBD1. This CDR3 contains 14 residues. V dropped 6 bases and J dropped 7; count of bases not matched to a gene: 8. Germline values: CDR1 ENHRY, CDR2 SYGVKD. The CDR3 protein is CAIRPGQGGAEQYF. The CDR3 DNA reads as TGTGCCATCAGACCGGGACAGGGGGGCGCAGAGCAGTACTTC.

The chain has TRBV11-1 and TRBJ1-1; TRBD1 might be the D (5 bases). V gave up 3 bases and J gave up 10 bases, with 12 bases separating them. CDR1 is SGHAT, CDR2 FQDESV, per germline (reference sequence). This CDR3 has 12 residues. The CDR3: CASSLGLGPAFF. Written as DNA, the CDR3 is TGTGCCAGCAGCTTGGGGTTGGGGCCAGCTTTCTTT.

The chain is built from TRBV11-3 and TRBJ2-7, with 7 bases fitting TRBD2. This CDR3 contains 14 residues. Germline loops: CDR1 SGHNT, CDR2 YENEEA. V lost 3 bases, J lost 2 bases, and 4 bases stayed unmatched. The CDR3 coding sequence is TGTGCCAGCAGCTTTGGGACTAACACCTACGAGCAGTACTTC. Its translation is CASSFGTNTYEQYF.

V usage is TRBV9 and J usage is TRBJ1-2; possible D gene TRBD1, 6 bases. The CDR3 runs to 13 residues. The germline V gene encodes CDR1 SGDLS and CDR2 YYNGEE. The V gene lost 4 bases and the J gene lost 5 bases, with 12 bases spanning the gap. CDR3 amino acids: CASSLGGPYGYTF. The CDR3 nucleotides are TGTGCCAGCAGCCTGGGGGGGCCGTATGGCTACACCTTC.

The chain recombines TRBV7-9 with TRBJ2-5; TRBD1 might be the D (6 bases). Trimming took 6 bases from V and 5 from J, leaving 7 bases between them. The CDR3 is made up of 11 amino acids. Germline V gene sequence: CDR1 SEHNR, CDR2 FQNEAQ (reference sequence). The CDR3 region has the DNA TGTGCCAGCAGAGGGGGTGAGACCCAGTACTTC. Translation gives CASRGGETQYF.

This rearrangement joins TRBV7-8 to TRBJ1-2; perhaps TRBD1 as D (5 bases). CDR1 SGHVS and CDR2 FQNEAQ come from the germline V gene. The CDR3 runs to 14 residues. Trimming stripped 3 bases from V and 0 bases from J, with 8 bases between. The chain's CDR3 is CASSLGLTNYGYTF. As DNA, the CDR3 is TGTGCCAGCAGCTTGGGACTGACTAACTATGGCTACACCTTC.

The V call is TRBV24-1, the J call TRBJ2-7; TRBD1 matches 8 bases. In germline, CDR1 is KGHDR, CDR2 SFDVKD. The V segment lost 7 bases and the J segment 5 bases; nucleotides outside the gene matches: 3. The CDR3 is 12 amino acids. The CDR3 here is CATSQGANEQYF. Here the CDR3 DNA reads TGTGCCACCAGCCAGGGGGCGAACGAGCAGTACTTC.